This TCR beta chain is drawn from a study of blood T cells in healthy people across ages. Study results and caveats: The percentage of naive T cells correlated strongly with TCR beta diversity. Compared with aged donors, long-lived donors showed fewer expanded clones, suggesting selection.

With a J-beta primer mix and a sample-barcoded 5' primer, a second PCR ran about 7 to 12 cycles. TCRdb re-derived calls from the 5' RACE reads in MiXCR, one entry per CDR3 protein. The sample includes hundreds of thousands of distinct CDR3 sequences, roughly 21% of them seen just once. Concerning this clonotype: Its antigen remains unidentified.

Germline CDR1 reads SQVTM; CDR2 reads ANQGSEA. This CDR3 comprises 12 residues. The sequence derives from a man aged 70 or older in good health. V and J are TRBV29-1 and TRBJ2-1, with no clear D. Matching the DNA end better, TRBJ2-5 makes the J call doubtful. The sequencing sample was made of blood. For the CDR3, the DNA is TGCAGCGTTCGTCAGGCCGGAGAGACCCAGTACTTC. Its protein is CSVRQAGETQYF.